Below are 27 T cell receptor beta chains sequenced from a single sample in a study of Graves' ophthalmopathy and Graves' hyperthyroidism. The authors amplified TCR beta CDR3 regions, and they did so from RNA transcripts for repertoire sequencing. An opening RT-PCR round employed HTBI primers and preceded a second-round multiplex PCR. TCRdb fed the multiplex PCR reads into MiXCR, producing one record per CDR3 protein. Among about 1.2 million distinct CDR3 sequences listed, roughly 35% were seen once. The sample was peripheral blood or thyroid tissue (not recorded which). The receptors here all came from an adult man with Graves' hyperthyroidism.

This clonotype was detected a few times. The gene calls are TRBV20-1 and TRBJ2-7, with TRBD1 as a possible D gene (7 bases). This CDR3 is 15 amino acids long. V was shortened by 3 bases and J by 6 bases, with 21 bases between the two germline ends. Germline loops: CDR1 DFQATT, CDR2 SNEGSKA (reference sequence). Written as DNA, the CDR3 is TGCAGTGCTAGTAGCGCGGGACAGTCTAAGGGCGAGCAGTACTTC. Translated: CSASSAGQSKGEQYF.

Points on this clonotype: The DNA is left out, because the CDR3 cannot be placed on it with certainty; the CDR3 is given as TCRdb lists it. The chain employs TRBV25-1 and TRBJ1-6. The CDR3 is 17 residues long, counting both termini. The germline V gene has CDR1 MGHDK and CDR2 SYGVNS. The CDR3 loop reads CACSASGAGGNNSPLHF.

This clonotype came up many times. V and J are TRBV2 and TRBJ1-5; TRBD1 matches at 7 bases. Germline-derived CDR1 and CDR2 are SNHLY and FYNNEI. The CDR3 runs 15 residues. The V gene end was trimmed by 4 bases and the J gene end by 6 bases; junction bases not matched to a gene: 9. CDR3 in amino acids: CASSVSAGGGQPQHF. CDR3 bases: TGTGCCAGCAGTGTTTCGGCAGGGGGAGGTCAGCCCCAGCATTTT.

Regarding this clonotype: A single base separates this from a much larger clone, so it may be a read error. The rearrangement links TRBV7-2 to TRBJ1-2; D ambiguous. This CDR3 has 13 residues. CDR1 and CDR2 from the germline V gene are SGHTA and FQGNSA. The CDR3: CASSLQENYGYNF. CDR3 nucleotides: TGTGCCAGCAGCTTGCAGGAGAACTATGGCTACAACTTC.

J is TRBJ2-5 and V is TRBV9, with D possibly TRBD1 on 6 matching bases. Per the germline V gene, CDR1 is SGDLS and CDR2 is YYNGEE. This CDR3 region has 15 residues. V gave up 4 bases and J gave up 5 bases, with 18 bases separating them. As DNA, the CDR3 is TGTGCCAGCAGCCAAGATAGGGGGAAGACGGAGACCCAGTACTTC. It specifies CASSQDRGKTETQYF.

In this sample, this clonotype turned up a few times. This sequence joins TRBV5-1 and TRBJ2-2; no clear D. Trimming removed 5 bases at V and 5 bases at J, with 7 bases between. CDR3 size: 12 residues. Per germline, CDR1 SGHRS and CDR2 YFSETQ. CDR3 coding DNA: TGCGCCAGCAGAAACCCTACCGGGGAGCTGTTTTTT. This sequence encodes CASRNPTGELFF.

This clonotype appeared many times. This sequence joins TRBV5-8 and TRBJ1-2; the match to TRBD1 covers 7 bases. This CDR3 contains 16 residues. With V trimmed by 3 bases and J by 6 bases, 14 bases remained unmatched. Per germline, CDR1 SGHTS and CDR2 YDEGEE. CDR3: CASSYRDSQRWDGYTF. The CDR3 nucleotides read TGTGCCAGCAGCTACCGGGACAGCCAACGTTGGGATGGCTACACCTTC.

This clonotype was seen ten or more times. The rearrangement uses TRBV25-1 and TRBJ2-5; D not resolved. V dropped 2 bases and J dropped 1 base, with 11 bases sitting between them. Per the germline V gene, CDR1 is MGHDK and CDR2 is SYGVNS. The length of the CDR3 is 15 residues. CDR3 sequence reads: CASSEPSRAQETQYF. Here the CDR3 DNA reads TGTGCCAGCAGTGAACCGAGCCGTGCCCAAGAGACCCAGTACTTC.

This clonotype has more than one count but fewer than ten. For the CDR3, the DNA is TGCAGCGTTGAAGATCGGGGAAATATTGAGTTTGGTGAAAAACTGTTTTTT. This translates into CSVEDRGNIEFGEKLFF. The chain recombines TRBV29-1 with TRBJ1-4; D gene unclear. The V and J ends lost 0 bases and 7 bases respectively, with 21 bases between them. The CDR3 is 17 amino acids. In germline, CDR1 is SQVTM, CDR2 ANQGSEA.

There are a few counts of this clonotype. The CDR3 nucleotides are TGTGCCAGCAGGCTGGGCGGGCCCGCAGGGGAACAATTTAAAAGCTACACCTTC. Its protein product is CASRLGGPAGEQFKSYTF. The chain employs TRBV6-9 and TRBJ1-2, with D possibly TRBD1 on 6 matching bases. The V end lost 6 bases, the J end lost 9 bases, and 32 bases lay between the germline ends. Per the germline V gene, CDR1 is MNHGY and CDR2 is SVAAGI. The CDR3 has 18 residues.

In this sample, this clonotype turned up a few times. The CDR3 region is CASSQVNFIGQKLYEQYF. The CDR3 nucleotides are TGCGCCAGCAGCCAAGTTAATTTCATCGGACAGAAATTGTACGAGCAGTACTTC. The rearrangement joins TRBV4-1 to TRBJ2-7, with a weak D call TRBD1 (6 bases). CDR1 and CDR2 from the germline V gene are MGHRA and YSYEKL. This CDR3 has 18 amino acids. V lost 1 base and J 4 bases, leaving 23 bases between the germline ends.

The rearrangement uses TRBV20-1 and TRBJ2-2, with 8 positions matching TRBD1. CDR1 is DFQATT, CDR2 SNEGSKA, per germline (reference sequence). V lost 6 bases and J lost 6; bases outside the gene matches: 6. This CDR3 is built from 13 residues. CDR3 in DNA: TGCAGTGCCAGGACAGGGTGGTCCGGGGAGCTGTTTTTT. It is translated as CSARTGWSGELFF.

In its sample, this clonotype was seen many times. The chain links TRBV7-8 to TRBJ1-4; 10 bases match TRBD1. There are 15 residues in the CDR3. Looked up from germline, CDR1 is SGHVS and CDR2 is FQNEAQ. V trimming: 4 bases; J trimming: 8 bases; junction bases outside the gene matches: 7. CDR3: CASSSPTGGAEKLFF. The CDR3 DNA reads as TGTGCCAGCAGCTCCCCGACAGGGGGCGCAGAAAAACTGTTTTTT.

The CDR3 sequence is CASGQNTEPKAFF. The CDR3 DNA follows: TGTGCCAGCGGCCAAAATACCGAGCCCAAAGCTTTCTTT. The chain combines TRBV7-9 with TRBJ1-1; the D is unclear. Looked up from germline, CDR1 is SEHNR and CDR2 is FQNEAQ (reference sequence). The CDR3 sequence is 13 residues long. With 8 bases removed from V and 9 bases from J, the gap between germline ends came to 19 bases. The whole variable domain, filled in from reference TRBV7-9 and TRBJ1-1, reads DTGVSQNPRHKITKRGQNVTFRCDPISEHNRLYWYRQTLGQGPEFLTYFQNEAQLEKSRLLSDRFSAERPKGSFSTLEIQRTEQGDSAMYLCASGQNTEPKAFFGQGTRLTVV.

In this sample, this clonotype turned up many times. This CDR3 is CASSDPGQGADEQYF. The DNA for the CDR3 is TGTGCCAGCAGCGACCCGGGACAGGGGGCGGACGAGCAGTACTTC. V is TRBV2 and J is TRBJ2-7; the match to TRBD1 covers 12 bases. The V segment lost 6 bases and the J segment 5 bases; nucleotides outside the gene matches: 8. Germline CDR1 and CDR2: SNHLY and FYNNEI. The CDR3 sequence is 15 residues long.

This clonotype was found many times. This chain connects TRBV7-7 to TRBJ2-5; D may be TRBD1 or TRBD2 (5 bases each). CDR3 length equals 17 residues. V was cut by 0 bases and J by 1 base, with 15 bases left in between. Germline assignment: CDR1 SSHAT and CDR2 FNYEAQ (reference sequence). The CDR3 here is CASSLALRGDRQETQYF. DNA of the CDR3: TGTGCCAGCAGCTTAGCGTTGAGAGGGGACCGCCAAGAGACCCAGTACTTC.

J is TRBJ1-2 and V is TRBV25-1; a weak D match, TRBD1 (6 bases). Germline values: CDR1 MGHDK, CDR2 SYGVNS. The V end was cut by 8 bases, the J end by 4 bases, with 17 bases between. The CDR3 totals 14 residues. The CDR3 DNA follows: TGTGCCAGCCAACATCAGGGGCTTATCTATGGCTACACCTTC. It codes for CASQHQGLIYGYTF.

The rearrangement uses TRBV7-8 and TRBJ2-7; TRBD1 might be the D (6 bases). V was pared by 6 bases and J by 8 bases, with 17 bases between. CDR3 length: 13 amino acids. Germline assignment: CDR1 SGHVS and CDR2 FQNEAQ. CDR3: CASSENRAGQQYF. DNA of the CDR3: TGTGCCAGCAGTGAAAACAGGGCCGGGCAGCAGTACTTC.

Of note for this clonotype: The missing conserved phenylalanine or tryptophan at the end of this CDR3 makes a read error likely. The chain joins TRBV7-6 to TRBJ2-5; TRBD1 agrees at 10 bases. The V and J ends lost 4 bases and 5 bases, in that order; junction bases with no gene match: 7. The CDR3 runs 15 residues. Germline-derived CDR1 and CDR2 are SGHVS and FNYEAQ. The chain's CDR3 is CASSSRQGARETQYS. The DNA of the CDR3 is TGTGCCAGCAGCTCCAGACAGGGGGCAAGGGAGACCCAGTACTCC.

The chain employs TRBV4-1 and TRBJ1-2, with a possible D match to TRBD1 (5 bases). From germline, CDR1 is MGHRA and CDR2 YSYEKL. The CDR3 is made up of 18 amino acids. The V end was cut by 1 base, the J end by 8 bases, with 26 bases between. CDR3 protein: CASSQGNVILGRWLGYTF. In nucleotides, the CDR3 is TGCGCCAGCAGCCAAGGGAATGTTATCTTGGGGCGATGGTTGGGCTACACCTTC.

The chain combines TRBV7-2 with TRBJ1-5, with no clear D. CDR1 and CDR2 (germline): SGHTA, FQGNSA. The CDR3 has 17 residues. The V and J ends lost 1 base and 3 bases respectively, with 16 bases between them. CDR3 sequence (DNA): TGTGCCAGCAGCTTAGTCCCACGGTCAGATAACAATCAGCCCCAGCATTTT. The encoded protein is CASSLVPRSDNNQPQHF.

Note on this clonotype: A much more abundant neighbour one base away suggests this may be a read error. The gene calls are TRBV19 and TRBJ1-1; 7 bases match TRBD1. The CDR3 spans 14 residues. CDR1 is LNHDA and CDR2 is SQIVND in the germline V gene (reference sequence). After removal of 11 bases from V and 1 base from J, the junction contained 10 bases not matched to a gene. The CDR3 region is CARTPTGRNTEAFF. CDR3 bases: TGTGCCCGTACTCCGACAGGGAGGAACACTGAAGCTTTCTTT.

This clonotype was detected ten times or more. This may arise from a read error, as a much more abundant clone is one base away. The chain has TRBV5-6 and TRBJ2-5; a possible D gene is TRBD2 (7 bases). The CDR3 is 13 amino acids. From germline, CDR1 is SGHDT and CDR2 YYEEEE. V lost 3 bases, J lost 4 bases, and 10 bases lay in between. CDR3 region: CASSSGGPETQYF. The CDR3 nucleotides are TGTGCCAGCAGCTCGGGGGGCCCAGAGACCCAGTACTTC.

This rearrangement joins TRBV29-1 to TRBJ2-1, with 8 bases lining up with TRBD2. The CDR3 consists of 14 residues. Germline CDR1 SQVTM, CDR2 ANQGSEA. This CDR3 reads CIQRGGRPYNEQFF. CDR3 DNA sequence: TGCATCCAACGGGGGGGGAGGCCCTACAATGAGCAGTTCTTC.

Turning to this clonotype: Relative to the germline gene, one junction end is altered; a read error may explain this. This chain links TRBV5-4 with TRBJ2-7; 8 nucleotides agree with TRBD2. Per the germline V gene, CDR1 is SGHNT and CDR2 is YYREEE (reference sequence). CDR3 size: 15 residues. The DNA for the CDR3 is TGTGCCAGCAGTTTGGGGCTAGGACTAGCTCGTGAGCAGTACTTC. Its protein product is CASSLGLGLAREQYF.

This clonotype was seen only a few times. The rearrangement links TRBV7-9 to TRBJ2-3, with 9 bases fitting TRBD2. CDR3 length equals 15 residues. From germline, CDR1 is SEHNR and CDR2 FQNEAQ (reference sequence). After removal of 1 base from V and 2 bases from J, the junction contained 1 base not matched to a gene. CDR3 region: CASSLVAGATDTQYF. In DNA, the CDR3 is TGTGCCAGCAGCTTAGTAGCGGGGGCCACAGATACGCAGTATTTT.

Comment on this clonotype: A read error may account for a junction end that differs from germline. The chain carries TRBV2 and TRBJ2-2; possibly TRBD2 for D (5 bases). Germline assignment: CDR1 SNHLY and CDR2 FYNNEI. CDR3 length equals 15 residues. The chain's CDR3 is CASRLVSGSTGELLF. For the CDR3, the DNA is TGTGCCAGCAGGTTGGTCAGCGGCTCTACCGGGGAGCTGCTTTTT. Full variable domain (rest looked up from reference TRBV2 and TRBJ2-2): EPEVTQTPSHQVTQMGQEVILRCVPISNHLYFYWYRQILGQKVEFLVSFYNNEISEKSEIFDDQFSVERPDGSNFTLKIRSTKLEDSAMYFCASRLVSGSTGELLFGEGSRLTVL.